These T cell receptor beta chains were read from a single sample in a study of shared clonotypes between healthy human individuals. Data came from immunoSEQ multiplex PCR; TCRdb stores just in-frame clones and leaves some out. The table lists 2 million to 3 million clones, more than 80% of them singletons. What was sequenced was naive CD4+ T cells sorted from blood. All receptors come from a man aged 18-30 years in good health. Both conserved end residues are part of each CDR3. D genes are given only for firm matches. A row's size may be missing; if present it is once, few, many or a size class.

TRBJ2-1 TRBV6-6 . . TGTGCCAGCAGTTACTCACAGGGTTTGGGTTACAATGAGCAGTTCTTC CASSYSQGLGYNEQFF
TRBJ2-1 TRBV6-5 . . TGTGCCAGCAGGGGCGATAGCTCCTACAATGAGCAGTTCTTC CASRGDSSYNEQFF
TRBJ1-4 TRBV4-1 . . TGCGCCAGCAGAAGACAGGTTAATGAAAAACTGTTTTTT CASRRQVNEKLFF
TRBJ2-2 TRBV6-6 . . TGTGCCAGCAGTTACCCGAACACCGGGGAGCTGTTTTTT CASSYPNTGELFF
TRBJ2-1 TRBV28 . TRBD2 TGTGCCAGCAGTTTAGCGGGGGGGCAGAAGAATGAGCAGTTCTTC CASSLAGGQKNEQFF
TRBJ1-3 TRBV19 . . TGTGCCAGTAGTATAGGGCAGAGGGCATCTGGAAACACCATATATTTT CASSIGQRASGNTIYF
TRBJ2-7 TRBV2 . . TGTGCCAGCAGTTGGCTAGCTGAGGAGCAGTACTTC CASSWLAEEQYF
TRBJ1-5 TRBV7-2 . . TGTGCCAGCAGCTTAACGACAGTAAACAATCAGCCCCAGCATTTT CASSLTTVNNQPQHF
TRBJ1-6 TRBV6-1 . TRBD1 TGTGCCGGAAACACAGGGGGCGTTTATAATTCACCCCTCCACTTT CAGNTGGVYNSPLHF
TRBJ1-1 TRBV18 few TRBD1 TGTGCCAGCTCACTTCCCCCCAGGGGGCACACTGAAGCTTTCTTT CASSLPPRGHTEAFF
TRBJ2-1 TRBV18 . TRBD2 TGTGCCAGCTCGCGGGAGGTATACAATGAGCAGTTCTTC CASSREVYNEQFF
TRBJ1-2 TRBV28 . . TGTGCCAGCAGTTCGGACGGCGGCTACACCTTC CASSSDGGYTF
TRBJ2-5 TRBV5-6 . . TGTGCCAGCAGCTTGCCCCACCAAGAGACCCAGTACTTC CASSLPHQETQYF
TRBJ1-2 TRBV25-1 few TRBD1 TGTGCCAGCAGAGACAGGGAGAATGGCTACACCTTC CASRDRENGYTF
TRBJ2-5 TRBV30 . . TGTGCCTGGAGTGCAAATGAAGAGACCCAGTACTTC CAWSANEETQYF
TRBJ1-2 TRBV11-2 . . TGTGCCAGCAGCTTAGATACGGGCGGGACTGGCTACACCTTC CASSLDTGGTGYTF
TRBJ2-2 TRBV14 . TRBD1 TGTGCCAGCAGCCGGGACAGGGTCACCGGGGAGCTGTTTTTT CASSRDRVTGELFF
TRBJ2-1 TRBV30 . . TGTGCCTGGAGTGTACTTGAGGGCCTGGAGCAGTTCTTC CAWSVLEGLEQFF
TRBJ1-3 TRBV4-2 . . TGTGCCAGCAGAGATGGAAACACCATATATTTT CASRDGNTIYF
TRBJ1-6 TRBV7-9 . TRBD1 TGTGCCAGCAGCTATGGACAGGGCCGTGATTCACCCCTCCACTTT CASSYGQGRDSPLHF
TRBJ2-2 TRBV5-1 . TRBD1 TGCGCCAGCAGCGGACAGGGGTCGGGCTTGTCTTACACCGGGGAGCTGTTTTTT CASSGQGSGLSYTGELFF
TRBJ2-2 TRBV2 . . TGTGCCAGCAGTGAGCAGGGTCCCGGGGAGCTGTTTTTT CASSEQGPGELFF
TRBJ2-3 TRBV11-2 . TRBD2 TGTGCCAGCAGCTTGGGACTAGCTCTACCCCCAATTGGAGATACGCAGTATTTT CASSLGLALPPIGDTQYF
TRBJ1-2 TRBV19 . . TGTGCCAGTAGTATAGTGGCCGTACAGAAAAACTATGGCTACACCTTC CASSIVAVQKNYGYTF
TRBJ2-3 TRBV10-1 . . TGCGCCAGCAGTGAAGTAGCTGGCGCGCAGTATTTT CASSEVAGAQYF
TRBJ2-1 TRBV4-1 . TRBD1 TGCGCCAGCAGCCGGGACAGGGTAAGTGAGCAGTTCTTC CASSRDRVSEQFF
TRBJ1-1 TRBV6-5 . . TGTGCCAGCAGTCGCGGGGCGTCTGAAGCTTTCTTT CASSRGASEAFF
TRBJ2-5 TRBV19 . . TGTGCCAGTAGTCCTGGACAGCAACCCCAAGAGACCCAGTACTTC CASSPGQQPQETQYF
TRBJ2-7 TRBV19 . TRBD1 TGTGCCAGCGCCGGGACAGGGGACTACGAGCAGTACTTC CASAGTGDYEQYF
TRBJ1-5 TRBV19 few . TGTGCCAGTTTAGGGGGTAATCAGCCCCAGCATTTT CASLGGNQPQHF
TRBJ2-7 TRBV5-1 . TRBD1 TGCGCCAGCAGCAACGGACAGGGTTTAGGAGAGCAGTACTTC CASSNGQGLGEQYF
TRBJ2-2 TRBV2 . TRBD2 TGTGCCAGCAGTAGCGGGGTAACGATAGCGGGGGAGCTGTTTTTT CASSSGVTIAGELFF
TRBJ2-1 TRBV9 . . TGTGCCAGCAGCGTAGCGTGGGGGTCCTACAATGAGCAGTTCTTC CASSVAWGSYNEQFF
TRBJ1-1 TRBV28 . . TGTGCCAGCAGTTTACGGGTGGGGTACACCACCCGTTCCACTGAAGCTTTCTTT CASSLRVGYTTRSTEAFF
TRBJ2-7 TRBV19 . . TGTGCCAGTAGTATAGGCAGGGACCACGAGCAGTACTTC CASSIGRDHEQYF